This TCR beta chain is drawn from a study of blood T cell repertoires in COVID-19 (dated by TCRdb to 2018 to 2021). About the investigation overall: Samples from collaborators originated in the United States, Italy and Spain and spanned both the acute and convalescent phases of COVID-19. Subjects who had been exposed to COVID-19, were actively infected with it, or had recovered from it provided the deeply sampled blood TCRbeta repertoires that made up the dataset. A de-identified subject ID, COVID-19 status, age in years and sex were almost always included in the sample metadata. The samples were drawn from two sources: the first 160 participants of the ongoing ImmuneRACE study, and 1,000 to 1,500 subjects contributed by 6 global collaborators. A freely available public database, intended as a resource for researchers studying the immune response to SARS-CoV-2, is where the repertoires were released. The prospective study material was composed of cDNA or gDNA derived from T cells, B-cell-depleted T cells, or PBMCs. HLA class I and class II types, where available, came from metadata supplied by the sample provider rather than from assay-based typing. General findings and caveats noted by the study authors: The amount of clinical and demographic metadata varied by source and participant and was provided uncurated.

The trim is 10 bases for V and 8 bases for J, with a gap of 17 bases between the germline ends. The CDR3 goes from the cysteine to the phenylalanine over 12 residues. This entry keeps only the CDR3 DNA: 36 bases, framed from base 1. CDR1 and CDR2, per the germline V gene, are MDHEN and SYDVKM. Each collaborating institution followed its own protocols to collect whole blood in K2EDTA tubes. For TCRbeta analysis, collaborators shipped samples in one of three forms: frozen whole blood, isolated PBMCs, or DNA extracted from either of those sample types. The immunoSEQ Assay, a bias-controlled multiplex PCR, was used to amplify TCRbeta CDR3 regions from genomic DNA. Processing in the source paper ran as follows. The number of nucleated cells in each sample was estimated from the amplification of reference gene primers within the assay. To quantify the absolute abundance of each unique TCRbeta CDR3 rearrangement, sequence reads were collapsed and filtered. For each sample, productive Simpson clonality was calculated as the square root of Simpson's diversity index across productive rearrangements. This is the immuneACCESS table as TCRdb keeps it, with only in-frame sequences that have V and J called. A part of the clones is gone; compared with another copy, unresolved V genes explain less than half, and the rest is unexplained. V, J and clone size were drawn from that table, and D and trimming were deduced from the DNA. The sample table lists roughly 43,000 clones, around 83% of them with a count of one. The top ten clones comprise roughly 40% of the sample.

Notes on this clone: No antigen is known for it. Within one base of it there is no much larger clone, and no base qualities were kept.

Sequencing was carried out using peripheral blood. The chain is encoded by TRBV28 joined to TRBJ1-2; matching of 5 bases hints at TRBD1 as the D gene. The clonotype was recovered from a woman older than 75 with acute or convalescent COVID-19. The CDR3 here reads CATFRDSRGYTF. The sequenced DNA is TGTGCCACCTTCAGGGACTCTCGCGGCTACACCTTC.